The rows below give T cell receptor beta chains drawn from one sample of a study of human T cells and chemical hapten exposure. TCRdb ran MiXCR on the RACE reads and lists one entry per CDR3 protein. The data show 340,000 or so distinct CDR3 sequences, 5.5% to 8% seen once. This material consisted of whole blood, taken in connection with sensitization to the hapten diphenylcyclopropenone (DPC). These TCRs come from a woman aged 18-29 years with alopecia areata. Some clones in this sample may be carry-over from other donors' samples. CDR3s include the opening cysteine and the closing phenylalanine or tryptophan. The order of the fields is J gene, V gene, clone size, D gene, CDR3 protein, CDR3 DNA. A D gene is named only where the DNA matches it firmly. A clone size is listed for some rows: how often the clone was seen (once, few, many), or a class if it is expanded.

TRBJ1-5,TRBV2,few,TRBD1,CASSAGTGLNQPQHF,TGTGCCAGCAGTGCGGGGACAGGGCTTAATCAGCCCCAGCATTTT
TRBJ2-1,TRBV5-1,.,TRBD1,CASSYGTGARDEQFF,TGCGCCAGCAGCTACGGGACAGGGGCTCGCGATGAGCAGTTCTTC
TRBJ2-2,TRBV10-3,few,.,CATRAGITGELFF,TGTGCCACCCGGGCGGGGATTACCGGGGAGCTGTTTTTT
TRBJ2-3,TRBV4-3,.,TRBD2,CASSQEPGLGADTQYF,TGCGCCAGCAGCCAAGAGCCGGGACTAGGGGCAGATACGCAGTATTTT
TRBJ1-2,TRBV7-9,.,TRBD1,CASSPTGGSGYTF,TGTGCCAGCAGCCCCACAGGGGGCAGTGGCTACACCTTC
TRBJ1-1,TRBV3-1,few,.,CASSHRLALENTEAFF,TGTGCCAGCAGCCACCGACTCGCCCTGGAGAACACTGAAGCTTTCTTT
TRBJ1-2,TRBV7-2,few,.,CASSSEIQGALRYGYTF,TGTGCCAGCAGCTCCGAGATACAGGGTGCCCTCCGCTATGGCTACACCTTC
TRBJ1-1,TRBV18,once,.,CASSPPWGRTNTEAFF,TGTGCCAGCTCACCACCGTGGGGGAGAACGAACACTGAAGCTTTCTTT
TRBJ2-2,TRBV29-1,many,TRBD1,CSVGQGNTGELFF,TGCAGCGTTGGACAGGGGAACACCGGGGAGCTGTTTTTT
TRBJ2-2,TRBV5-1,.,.,CASSPMTASRATGELFF,TGCGCCAGCAGCCCCATGACCGCCTCGAGGGCCACCGGGGAGCTGTTTTTT
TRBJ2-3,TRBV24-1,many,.,CATSRGGTDTQYF,TGTGCCACCAGTAGGGGGGGCACAGATACGCAGTATTTT
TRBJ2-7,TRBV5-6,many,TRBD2,CASSHGGYEQYF,TGTGCCAGCAGCCACGGGGGGTACGAGCAGTACTTC
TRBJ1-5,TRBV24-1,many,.,CATSDPTTGESSPQHF,TGTGCCACCAGTGATCCGACAACAGGAGAATCATCGCCCCAGCATTTT
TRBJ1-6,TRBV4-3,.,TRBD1,CASSRTDRGASPLHF,TGCGCCAGCAGCCGGACGGACAGGGGTGCTTCACCCCTCCACTTT
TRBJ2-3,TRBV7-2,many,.,CASSRTSTDTQYF,TGTGCCAGCAGCCGGACTAGCACAGATACGCAGTATTTT
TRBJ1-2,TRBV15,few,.,CATSRDREEEGYTF,TGTGCCACCAGCAGAGACAGGGAGGAGGAGGGCTACACCTTC
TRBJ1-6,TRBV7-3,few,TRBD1,CASSLEGARISPLHF,TGTGCCAGCAGCTTGGAGGGGGCGCGTATTTCACCCCTCCACTTT
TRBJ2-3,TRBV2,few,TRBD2,CASRGGLAGGQKYF,TGTGCCAGCAGAGGAGGACTAGCGGGGGGGCAGAAGTATTTT
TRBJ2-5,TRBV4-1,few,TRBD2,CASSHAWAGGQETQYF,TGCGCCAGCAGTCATGCCTGGGCGGGGGGGCAAGAGACCCAGTACTTC
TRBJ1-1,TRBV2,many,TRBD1,CASTGGSTEAFF,TGTGCCAGCACAGGGGGCTCTACTGAAGCTTTCTTT
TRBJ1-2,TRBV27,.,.,CASSNGAAGYTF,TGTGCCAGCAGTAATGGTGCGGCCGGCTACACCTTC
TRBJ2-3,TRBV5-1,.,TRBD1,CASSLGLTGGTDTQYF,TGCGCCAGCAGCTTGGGGTTGACAGGGGGCACAGATACGCAGTATTTT
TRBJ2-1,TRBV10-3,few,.,CAISTSMGRYNEQFF,TGTGCCATTTCAACATCAATGGGCAGATACAATGAGCAGTTCTTC
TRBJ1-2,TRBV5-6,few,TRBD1,CASSRSGQAYGYTF,TGTGCCAGCAGCCGGTCCGGACAGGCCTATGGCTACACCTTC
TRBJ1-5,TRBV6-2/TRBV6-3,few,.,CASSDRPKYPSNQPQHF,TGTGCCAGCTCGGACAGACCGAAGTACCCTAGCAATCAGCCCCAGCATTTT
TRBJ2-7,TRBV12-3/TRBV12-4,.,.,CASRRTAVSYEQYF,TGTGCCAGCAGACGGACAGCCGTATCCTACGAGCAGTACTTC